The 29 T cell receptor beta chains listed next were all sequenced from one sample in a study of tumor-infiltrating lymphocytes in localized non-small cell lung cancer. TCRdb's table, derived via immunoSEQ multiplex PCR, lists solely in-frame clones and lacks some. The sample holds about 10,000 clones, 65% to 80% seen once. The sample taken for sequencing was uninvolved lung tissue not adjacent to the tumor. These receptors all stem from a human donor with non-small cell lung cancer.

The chain recombines TRBV6-5 with TRBJ1-5, with no clear D. The ends were cut back, 4 bases at V and 2 bases at J, with 12 bases in the middle. CDR3 length equals 15 residues. The V gene's germline CDR1 is MNHEY and CDR2 SVGAGI. This CDR3 is CASSSDRPGNQPQHF. The CDR3 DNA reads as TGTGCCAGCAGTTCCGATCGACCGGGCAATCAGCCCCAGCATTTT.

The CDR3 sequence: CASSPGQGANTEAFF. The CDR3 coding sequence is TGCGCCAGCAGCCCGGGACAGGGGGCCAACACTGAAGCTTTCTTT. V and J are TRBV4-1 and TRBJ1-1, with 12 bases that match TRBD1. Germline V gene sequence: CDR1 MGHRA, CDR2 YSYEKL. Trimming cost V 4 bases and J 2 bases; bases outside gene matches: 2. This CDR3 contains 15 residues.

The chain couples TRBV2 to TRBJ2-7, with D possibly TRBD2 on 5 matching bases. CDR3 size: 15 residues. Trimming removed 6 bases from V and 5 bases from J, with 20 bases in between. Germline CDR1 and CDR2: SNHLY and FYNNEI. In DNA form, the CDR3 reads TGTGCCAGCAGACACCAACCCGGCGGGTTCCACGAGCAGTACTTC. Its protein is CASRHQPGGFHEQYF.

The chain combines TRBV15 with TRBJ2-5; a possible D gene is TRBD2 (6 bases). Germline V gene lookup returns CDR1 LNHNV and CDR2 YYDKDF (reference sequence). This CDR3 comprises 16 residues. The V gene lost 4 bases and the J gene lost 1 base, with 16 bases spanning the gap. Written as DNA, the CDR3 is TGTGCCACCAGCACGGATGACAAGCGGGCCCAAGAGACCCAGTACTTC. This encodes CATSTDDKRAQETQYF.

The chain employs TRBV5-6 and TRBJ2-5; no reliable D call. With 0 bases removed from V and 4 bases from J, the gap between germline ends came to 10 bases. From germline, CDR1 is SGHDT and CDR2 YYEEEE. This CDR3 region has 14 residues. In DNA, the CDR3 is TGTGCCAGCAGCTTGGCCTACCTCGCAGAGACCCAGTACTTC. It codes for CASSLAYLAETQYF.

This rearrangement joins TRBV19 to TRBJ1-2; tentatively, D is TRBD1 (6 bases). CDR1 is LNHDA, CDR2 SQIVND, per germline (reference sequence). The CDR3 extends over 14 amino acids. Trimming removed 2 bases at V and 1 base at J, with 8 bases between. The CDR3 sequence is CASSINRDNYGYTF. For the CDR3, the DNA is TGTGCCAGTAGTATAAACAGGGATAACTATGGCTACACCTTC.

The rearrangement links TRBV2 to TRBJ2-3, with D perhaps being TRBD1 or TRBD2 (5 bases each). V was trimmed by 4 bases and J by 6 bases, leaving 11 bases between them. Germline values: CDR1 SNHLY, CDR2 FYNNEI. This CDR3 has 13 residues. The CDR3 here is CASSGGDMDTQYF. The CDR3 region has the DNA TGTGCCAGCAGTGGAGGGGATATGGATACGCAGTATTTT.

V is TRBV19 and J is TRBJ2-2; D is ambiguous. Germline V gene lookup returns CDR1 LNHDA and CDR2 SQIVND (reference sequence). CDR3 size: 15 residues. Trimming stripped 3 bases from V and 0 bases from J, with 8 bases between. CDR3 bases: TGTGCCAGTAGTATCTCAACCACGAACACCGGGGAGCTGTTTTTT. Residues: CASSISTTNTGELFF.

The rearrangement uses TRBV7-9 and TRBJ1-2; D perhaps matches TRBD1 (5 bases). Trimming cost V 2 bases and J 0 bases, with 16 bases left between them. CDR3 length equals 17 residues. Germline V gene sequence: CDR1 SEHNR, CDR2 FQNEAQ (reference sequence). The CDR3 loop reads CASSLRRGVGPNYGYTF. In DNA, the CDR3 is TGTGCCAGCAGCTTAAGGAGAGGGGTCGGTCCTAACTATGGCTACACCTTC.

This clone appeared a single time. CDR3 bases: TGTGCCAGCAGTGAATCGGGACAGGGCAGGAATGAGCAGTTCTTC. Protein sequence: CASSESGQGRNEQFF. The V and J genes are TRBV25-1 and TRBJ2-1; the match to TRBD1 covers 9 bases. Losses at the gene ends were 1 base for V and 7 bases for J; bases not matched to a gene: 5. Germline CDR1 MGHDK, CDR2 SYGVNS. CDR3 size: 15 residues.

This clone has just a few counts. The J gene is TRBJ2-7, the V gene TRBV2; D uncertain. The CDR3 is 11 amino acids. Germline loops: CDR1 SNHLY, CDR2 FYNNEI. With 6 bases removed from V and 11 bases from J, the gap between germline ends came to 14 bases. CDR3 coding DNA: TGTGCCAGCAGCGAGACCCTGGATGAGTACTTC. Translation: CASSETLDEYF.

The chain links TRBV27 to TRBJ1-2, with D tentatively TRBD1 (5 bases). The CDR3 extends over 17 amino acids. V lost 1 base and J 2 bases, leaving 17 bases between the germline ends. Germline V CDR1 and CDR2: MNHEY, SMNVEV (reference sequence). The DNA for the CDR3 is TGTGCCAGCAGTTTATTGGGGGTTGGAAGGCAGAACTATGGCTACACCTTC. It specifies CASSLLGVGRQNYGYTF.

The rearrangement joins TRBV27 to TRBJ2-7; no clear D gene. CDR3 size: 15 residues. Germline CDR1 is MNHEY and CDR2 is SMNVEV (reference sequence). Trimming cost V 2 bases and J 5 bases, with 16 bases left between them. Here the CDR3 reads CASSLGAPRFDEQYF. In DNA, the CDR3 is TGTGCCAGCAGTTTAGGTGCCCCACGGTTCGACGAGCAGTACTTC.

The J gene is TRBJ2-7, the V gene TRBV27; D might be TRBD2 (6 bases). Germline V lookup: CDR1 MNHEY, CDR2 SMNVEV (reference sequence). The CDR3 has 14 amino acids. Trimming shortened V by 6 bases and J by 0 bases, and 12 bases separated the two germline ends. Here the CDR3 reads CASSKSGRSYEQYF. DNA of the CDR3: TGTGCCAGCAGCAAGAGCGGGCGCTCCTACGAGCAGTACTTC.

The CDR3 nucleotides are TGTGCCAGCAGGAGGGACTCTCGCCGTCACAATGAGCAGTTCTTC. It encodes CASRRDSRRHNEQFF. The chain recombines TRBV6-6 with TRBJ2-1; a possible D gene is TRBD2 (6 bases). Trimming pared 6 bases from V and 5 bases from J, leaving 17 bases between. The V gene's germline CDR1 is MNHNY and CDR2 SVGAGI (reference sequence). The CDR3 runs to 15 residues.

The CDR3 protein is CASSELGTSGWTSTDTQYF. Written as DNA, the CDR3 is TGTGCCAGCAGTGAATTGGGGACTAGCGGATGGACTAGCACAGATACGCAGTATTTT. The J gene is TRBJ2-3, the V gene TRBV6-1; 11 bases are shared with TRBD2. CDR3 length equals 19 residues. J lost 0 bases, V lost 2 bases, and 10 bases had no gene match. CDR1 MNHNS and CDR2 SASEGT come from the germline V gene.

This rearrangement joins TRBV5-1 to TRBJ1-5; D is perhaps TRBD1 (6 bases). V lost 5 bases and J 5 bases, leaving 14 bases between the germline ends. Germline V gene lookup returns CDR1 SGHRS and CDR2 YFSETQ. This CDR3 contains 14 residues. The CDR3 here is CASRRGEGDQPQHF. In nucleotides, the CDR3 is TGCGCCAGCAGAAGGGGTGAGGGGGATCAGCCCCAGCATTTT.

V gene TRBV6-1 combines with J gene TRBJ2-7; no reliable D call. From germline, CDR1 is MNHNS and CDR2 SASEGT. Trimming took 3 bases from V and 3 from J, leaving 9 bases between them. The CDR3 loop spans 13 amino acids. CDR3 DNA: TGTGCCAGCAGTGATCCCAGGTTCTACGAGCAGTACTTC. This translates into CASSDPRFYEQYF.

The chain carries TRBV9 and TRBJ2-3, with TRBD2 matching 10 bases. Trimming removed 0 bases from V and 7 bases from J; junction bases left unmatched: 14. This CDR3 has 18 residues. Germline lookup yields CDR1 SGDLS and CDR2 YYNGEE. The CDR3 nucleotides are TGTGCCAGCAGCGTAGGGCAGCTTGTGACTAGCGGGTTGAATACGCAGTATTTT. It codes for CASSVGQLVTSGLNTQYF. Looking up the rest from reference TRBV9 and TRBJ2-3 gives the full variable domain: DSGVTQTPKHLITATGQRVTLRCSPRSGDLSVYWYQQSLDQGLQFLIQYYNGEERAKGNILERFSAQQFPDLHSELNLSSLELGDSALYFCASSVGQLVTSGLNTQYFGPGTRLTVL.

This clone was counted once. The chain recombines TRBV7-8 with TRBJ2-2; D possibly corresponds to TRBD1 (5 bases). Germline CDR1 and CDR2: SGHVS and FQNEAQ. The V end was cut by 4 bases, the J end by 1 base, with 13 bases between. This CDR3 region has 16 residues. CDR3 residues: CASSSSSRGNTGELFF. The CDR3 nucleotides are TGTGCCAGCAGCTCGTCAAGTAGGGGGAACACCGGGGAGCTGTTTTTT.

The chain uses TRBV11-2 and TRBJ2-6; D is unresolved. V was shortened by 5 bases and J by 4 bases, with 12 bases between the two germline ends. Germline V lookup: CDR1 SGHAT, CDR2 FQNNGV. CDR3 length equals 15 residues. The CDR3 loop reads CASSPVVGGANVLTF. In DNA form, the CDR3 reads TGTGCCAGCAGCCCGGTGGTGGGGGGGGCCAACGTCCTGACTTTC.

The V gene is TRBV28, the J gene TRBJ1-5; the D gene is possibly TRBD1 (5 bases). The V gene's germline CDR1 is MDHEN and CDR2 SYDVKM. V shed 6 bases and J shed 3 bases, with 12 bases lying between them. The CDR3 extends over 14 amino acids. In nucleotides, the CDR3 is TGTGCCAGCAGGGGGGGGATTTACAATCAGCCCCAGCATTTT. Its protein product is CASRGGIYNQPQHF.

This clone was found a few times. V and J are TRBV10-2 and TRBJ2-2; 10 nucleotides align to TRBD1. The CDR3 consists of 13 residues. Germline lookup yields CDR1 WSHSY and CDR2 SAAADI. After removal of 6 bases from V and 7 bases from J, the junction contained 2 bases not matched to a gene. The CDR3 coding sequence is TGCGCCAGCAGGGACAGGGGGTACGGGGAGCTGTTTTTT. Its translation is CASRDRGYGELFF.

The rearrangement links TRBV29-1 to TRBJ2-5, with TRBD1 matching over 7 bases. Trimming at V came to 1 base and at J to 3 bases, leaving 11 bases not matched to a gene. The CDR3 loop spans 16 amino acids. Looked up from germline, CDR1 is SQVTM and CDR2 is ANQGSEA. The CDR3 region has the DNA TGCAGCGTTGAAGCCATCGACAGGGCGGGTAAAGAGACCCAGTACTTC. Protein product: CSVEAIDRAGKETQYF.

This clone was seen a handful of times. The V call is TRBV28, the J call TRBJ2-3; D possibly uses TRBD1 or TRBD2 (7 bases each). V was pared by 8 bases and J by 6 bases, with 24 bases between. The CDR3 runs 16 residues. Germline loops: CDR1 MDHEN, CDR2 SYDVKM. CDR3 amino acids: CASRTAGQIRRDTQYF. CDR3 bases: TGTGCCAGCCGCACAGCGGGACAGATCAGAAGGGATACGCAGTATTTT.

This clone turned up a few times. The rearrangement uses TRBV7-3 and TRBJ2-3; 11 nucleotides line up with TRBD2. This CDR3 has 15 residues. Germline V gene data show CDR1 as SGHTA and CDR2 as FQGTGA. Trimming cost V 2 bases and J 3 bases; bases outside gene matches: 1. CDR3 amino acids: CASSLLAGGTDTQYF. The CDR3 nucleotides are TGTGCCAGCAGCTTACTAGCGGGAGGTACAGATACGCAGTATTTT.

The chain has TRBV19 and TRBJ1-1; no definite D call. Germline loops: CDR1 LNHDA, CDR2 SQIVND (reference sequence). The V and J ends lost 5 bases and 7 bases respectively, with 14 bases between them. The CDR3 runs to 13 residues. CDR3 coding DNA: TGTGCCAGTAGTGCCCTCCCAAGTTATGAAGCTTTCTTT. This codes for CASSALPSYEAFF.

V and J are TRBV9 and TRBJ1-3; D may be TRBD1 (5 bases). Deletions cut 5 bases from V and 0 bases from J, with 18 bases between. The CDR3 length is 17 residues. The V gene's germline CDR1 is SGDLS and CDR2 YYNGEE. CDR3: CASSFSGLLSSGNTIYF. For the CDR3, the DNA is TGTGCCAGCAGTTTCTCGGGACTCTTAAGCTCTGGAAACACCATATATTTT.

The chain employs TRBV6-5 and TRBJ2-3, with a tentative D call TRBD1 (6 bases). The V gene lost 9 bases and the J gene lost 0 bases, with 16 bases spanning the gap. This CDR3 region has 15 residues. Germline-derived CDR1 and CDR2 are MNHEY and SVGAGI. CDR3 in amino acids: CASSPTGTSTDTQYF. As DNA, the CDR3 is TGTGCCAGTTCGCCGACAGGCACTAGCACAGATACGCAGTATTTT.